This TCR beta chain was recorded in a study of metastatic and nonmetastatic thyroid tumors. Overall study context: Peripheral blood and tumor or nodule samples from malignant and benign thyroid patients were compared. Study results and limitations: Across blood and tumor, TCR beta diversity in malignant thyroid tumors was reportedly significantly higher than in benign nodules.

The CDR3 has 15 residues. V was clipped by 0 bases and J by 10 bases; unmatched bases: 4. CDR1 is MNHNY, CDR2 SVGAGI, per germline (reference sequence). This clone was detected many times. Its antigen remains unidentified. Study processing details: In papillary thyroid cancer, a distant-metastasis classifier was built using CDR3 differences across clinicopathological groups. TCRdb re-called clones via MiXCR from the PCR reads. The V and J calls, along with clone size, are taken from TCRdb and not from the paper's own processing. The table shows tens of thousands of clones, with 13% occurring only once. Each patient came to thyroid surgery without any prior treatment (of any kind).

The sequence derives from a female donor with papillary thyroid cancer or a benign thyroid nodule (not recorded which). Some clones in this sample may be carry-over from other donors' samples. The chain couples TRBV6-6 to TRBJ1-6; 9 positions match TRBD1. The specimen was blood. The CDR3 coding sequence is TGTGCCAGCAGTTACTCGACAGGGGGAGGCTCACCCCTCCACTTT. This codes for CASSYSTGGGSPLHF.